The T cell receptor (beta chain) described here comes from a study of control samples from healthy donors and cancer patients. The table came from immunoSEQ multiplex PCR; TCRdb's copy has only in-frame clones and leaves some out. The sample records 85,000 to 95,000 clones, roughly nine tenths being singletons. J was trimmed by 2 bases and V by 3 bases; bases with no gene match: 7. The CDR3 runs 16 residues. The V gene's germline CDR1 is SEHNR and CDR2 FQNEAQ (reference sequence). In this sample, this clone turned up once. Input material: blood. The receptor was derived from a woman aged 25 to 39 in good health. The gene calls are TRBV7-9 and TRBJ2-3, with TRBD2 matching over 8 bases. CDR3 in DNA: TGTGCCAGCAGCTTCGTCGCGGGGGGCCACACAGATACGCAGTATTTT. Translating gives CASSFVAGGHTDTQYF.